This T cell receptor (beta chain) was profiled in a study of T-cell reconstitution after alpha-beta-depleted transplantation in children. Findings and limits, study-wide: Expanded graft clones, several hundred of them, were reportedly the source of alpha-beta T cells about two months after transplant.

This clonotype was seen more than once but under ten times. No antigen is known for it. Trimming cost V 0 bases and J 3 bases; bases outside gene matches: 12. CDR3 length: 17 amino acids. Germline loops: CDR1 SGDLS, CDR2 YYNGEE. The TCRbeta library was prepared with unique molecular identifiers. One entry per CDR3 protein results from TCRdb running MiXCR on the PCR reads. The sample contains more than 400,000 distinct CDR3 sequences, more than 9.5% of which appear only once. The gene calls are TRBV9 and TRBJ2-7; 7 bases agree with TRBD2. This sequence was found in a female patient aged 2-9 years who had a stem cell transplant for aplastic anemia, so the T cells may come from the graft donor. Sequences were derived from PBMCs, mostly from graft donor cells, sampled 180 days after TCRalphabeta/CD19-depleted stem cell transplant. The CDR3 loop reads CASSVAAGPHGYYEQYF. The DNA for the CDR3 is TGTGCCAGCAGCGTAGCAGCGGGGCCCCATGGTTACTACGAGCAGTACTTC.